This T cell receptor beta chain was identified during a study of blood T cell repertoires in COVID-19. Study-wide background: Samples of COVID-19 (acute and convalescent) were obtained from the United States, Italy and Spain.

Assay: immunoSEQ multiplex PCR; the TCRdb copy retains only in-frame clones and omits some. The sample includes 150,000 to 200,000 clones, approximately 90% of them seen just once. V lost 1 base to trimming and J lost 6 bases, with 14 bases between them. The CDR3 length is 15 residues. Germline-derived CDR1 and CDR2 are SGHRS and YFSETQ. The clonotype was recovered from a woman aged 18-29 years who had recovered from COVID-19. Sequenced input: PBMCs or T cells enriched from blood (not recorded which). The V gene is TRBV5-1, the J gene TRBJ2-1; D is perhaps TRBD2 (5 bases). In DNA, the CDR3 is TGCGCCAGCAGCTTGATTAGCGAAACCTTCAATGAGCAGTTCTTC. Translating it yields CASSLISETFNEQFF.